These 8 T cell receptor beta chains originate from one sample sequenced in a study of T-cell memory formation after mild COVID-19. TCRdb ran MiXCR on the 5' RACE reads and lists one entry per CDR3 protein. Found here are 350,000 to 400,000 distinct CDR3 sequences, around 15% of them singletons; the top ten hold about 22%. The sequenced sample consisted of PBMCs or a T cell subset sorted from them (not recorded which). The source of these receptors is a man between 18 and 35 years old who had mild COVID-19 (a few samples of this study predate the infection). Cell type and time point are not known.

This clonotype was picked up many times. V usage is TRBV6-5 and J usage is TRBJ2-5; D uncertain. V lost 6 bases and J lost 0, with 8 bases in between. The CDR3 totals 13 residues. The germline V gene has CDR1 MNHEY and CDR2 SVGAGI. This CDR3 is CASSLTYQETQYF. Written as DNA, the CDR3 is TGTGCCAGCAGCCTTACGTACCAAGAGACCCAGTACTTC.

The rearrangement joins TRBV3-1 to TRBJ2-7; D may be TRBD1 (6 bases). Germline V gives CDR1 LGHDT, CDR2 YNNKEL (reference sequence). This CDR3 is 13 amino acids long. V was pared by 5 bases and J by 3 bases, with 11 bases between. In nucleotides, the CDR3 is TGTGCCAGCAGCTCCCGGGACATCTACGAGCAGTACTTC. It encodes CASSSRDIYEQYF.

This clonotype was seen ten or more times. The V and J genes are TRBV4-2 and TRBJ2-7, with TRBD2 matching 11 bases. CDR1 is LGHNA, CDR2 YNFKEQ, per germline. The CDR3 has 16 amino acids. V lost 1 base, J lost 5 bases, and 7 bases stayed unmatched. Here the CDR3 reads CASSQAVAGGPNEQYF. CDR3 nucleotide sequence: TGTGCCAGCAGCCAAGCCGTAGCGGGGGGGCCCAACGAGCAGTACTTC.

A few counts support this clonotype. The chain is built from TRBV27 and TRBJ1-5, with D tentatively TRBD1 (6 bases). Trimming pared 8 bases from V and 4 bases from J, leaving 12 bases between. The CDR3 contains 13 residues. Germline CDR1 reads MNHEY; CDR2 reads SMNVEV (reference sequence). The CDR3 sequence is CASAPGVNQPQHF. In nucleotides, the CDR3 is TGTGCCAGCGCCCCAGGGGTAAATCAGCCCCAGCATTTT.

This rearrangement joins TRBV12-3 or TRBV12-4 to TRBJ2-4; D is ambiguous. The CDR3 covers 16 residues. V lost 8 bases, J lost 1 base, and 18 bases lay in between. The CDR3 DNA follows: TGTGCCAGCGGTCAGAGGAACAGCGAGGCCAAAAACATTCAGTACTTC. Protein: CASGQRNSEAKNIQYF.

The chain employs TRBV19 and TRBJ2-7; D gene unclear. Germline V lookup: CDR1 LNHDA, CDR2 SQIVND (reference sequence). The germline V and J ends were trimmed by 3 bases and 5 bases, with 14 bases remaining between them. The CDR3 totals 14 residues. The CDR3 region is CASSIVRSGHEQYF. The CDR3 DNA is TGTGCCAGTAGTATCGTCCGGTCAGGCCACGAGCAGTACTTC.

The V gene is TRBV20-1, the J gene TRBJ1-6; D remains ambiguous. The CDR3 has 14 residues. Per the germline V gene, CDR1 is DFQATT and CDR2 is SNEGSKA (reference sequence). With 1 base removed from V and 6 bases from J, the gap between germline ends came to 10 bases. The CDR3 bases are TGCAGTGCTAGAGCCGAGGTTCCTAATTCACCCCTCCACTTT. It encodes CSARAEVPNSPLHF.

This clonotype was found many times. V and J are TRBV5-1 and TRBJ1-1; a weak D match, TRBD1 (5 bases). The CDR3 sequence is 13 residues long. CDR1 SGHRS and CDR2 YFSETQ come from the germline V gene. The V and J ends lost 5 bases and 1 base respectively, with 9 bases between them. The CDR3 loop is CASSRGKNTEAFF. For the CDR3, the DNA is TGCGCCAGCAGTCGGGGGAAGAACACTGAAGCTTTCTTT.